This passage covers 10 T cell receptor beta chains from one sample sequenced in a study of identical twins. TCRdb ran MiXCR on the 5' RACE reads and lists one entry per CDR3 protein. The sample lists 250,000 or so distinct CDR3 sequences, 10% to 15% seen once, with 3.5% to 4.5% in the top ten. This sample was shared with a second study, whose subject was yellow fever vaccine responses in identical twins.

The sample taken for sequencing was memory (CD45RO+) T cells sorted from blood. All receptors derive from a young woman in good health.

This clonotype was observed a few times. The chain has TRBV11-2 and TRBJ2-1, with no clear D. V was pared by 3 bases and J by 9 bases, with 6 bases between. From germline, CDR1 is SGHAT and CDR2 FQNNGV. The CDR3 sequence is 11 residues long. The CDR3 protein is CASSFWGEQFF. The DNA for the CDR3 is TGTGCCAGCAGCTTCTGGGGTGAGCAGTTCTTC.

A few counts support this clonotype. V and J are TRBV3-1 and TRBJ1-5; no clear D gene. This CDR3 region has 14 residues. CDR1 and CDR2 (germline): LGHDT, YNNKEL (reference sequence). V was trimmed by 3 bases and J by 3 bases, leaving 9 bases between them. The CDR3 bases are TGTGCCAGCAGCCATCGAGGATCCAATCAGCCCCAGCATTTT. Translated: CASSHRGSNQPQHF.

The chain is built from TRBV20-1 and TRBJ2-7; TRBD2 agrees at 11 bases. This CDR3 comprises 15 residues. The germline V gene has CDR1 DFQATT and CDR2 SNEGSKA (reference sequence). CDR3 sequence (DNA): TGCAGCACCCCGGGACTAGCGGTATTCAGGAACGAGCAGTACTTC. This sequence encodes CSTPGLAVFRNEQYF.

This chain joins TRBV28 and TRBJ2-4; 14 bases map to TRBD2. Per germline, CDR1 MDHEN and CDR2 SYDVKM. This CDR3 contains 18 residues. J lost 2 bases, V lost 5 bases, and 8 bases had no gene match. The CDR3 sequence: CASSPVGLAGAPKNIQYF. The CDR3 DNA is TGTGCCAGCAGTCCAGTGGGACTAGCGGGAGCGCCCAAAAACATTCAGTACTTC.

The chain uses TRBV6-1 and TRBJ2-2; D uncertain. Germline V gives CDR1 MNHNS, CDR2 SASEGT. The ends were cut back, 7 bases at V and 3 bases at J, with 12 bases in the middle. CDR3 size: 14 residues. CDR3 nucleotides: TGTGCCAGCACCAAACAGACTGACACCGGGGAGCTGTTTTTT. Translated: CASTKQTDTGELFF.

This clonotype was counted at least ten times. The chain joins TRBV3-1 to TRBJ2-2, with 8 bases lining up with TRBD1. The CDR3 has 16 amino acids. V lost 3 bases and J lost 6; bases outside the gene matches: 9. Germline CDR1 reads LGHDT; CDR2 reads YNNKEL (reference sequence). The CDR3 coding sequence is TGTGCCAGCAGCCACCGCGGACAGGGAGGCCCCGGGGAGCTGTTTTTT. It specifies CASSHRGQGGPGELFF.

This clonotype turned up a few times. CDR3 region: CSALSHSSYNEQFF. As DNA, the CDR3 is TGCAGTGCCCTTAGCCATAGCTCCTACAATGAGCAGTTCTTC. J is TRBJ2-1 and V is TRBV20-1, with no clear D. Germline CDR1 is DFQATT and CDR2 is SNEGSKA (reference sequence). The V end lost 6 bases, the J end lost 0 bases, and 12 bases lay between the germline ends. This CDR3 contains 14 residues.

The CDR3 is CASSQDLSGVDTQYF. The CDR3 coding sequence is TGTGCCAGCAGCCAAGATCTTAGCGGCGTGGATACGCAGTATTTT. The chain has TRBV3-1 and TRBJ2-3, with a tentative D call TRBD2 (6 bases). Germline CDR1 reads LGHDT; CDR2 reads YNNKEL (reference sequence). CDR3 length equals 15 residues. V gave up 0 bases and J gave up 6 bases, with 13 bases separating them.

In its sample, this clonotype was seen a few times. The J gene is TRBJ2-7, the V gene TRBV11-3; no reliable D call. Trimming left V 2 bases short and J 1 base short, with 6 bases between. Germline CDR1 reads SGHNT; CDR2 reads YENEEA. This CDR3 is 13 amino acids long. The CDR3 protein is CASSLRRSYEQYF. CDR3 in DNA: TGTGCCAGCAGCTTACGCCGGTCCTACGAGCAGTACTTC.

The V gene is TRBV18, the J gene TRBJ2-7; D could derive from TRBD1 or TRBD2 (5 bases each). The germline V and J ends were trimmed by 2 bases and 3 bases, with 26 bases remaining between them. CDR1 KGHSH and CDR2 LQKENI come from the germline V gene. This CDR3 has 19 amino acids. This CDR3 reads CASSPREAALRGWRYEQYF. The CDR3 nucleotides read TGTGCCAGCTCACCAAGAGAAGCCGCCCTCCGGGGCTGGCGCTACGAGCAGTACTTC. The whole variable domain, filled in from reference TRBV18 and TRBJ2-7, reads NAGVMQNPRHLVRRRGQEARLRCSPMKGHSHVYWYRQLPEEGLKFMVYLQKENIIDESGMPKERFSAEFPKEGPSILRIQQVVRGDSAAYFCASSPREAALRGWRYEQYFGPGTRLTVT.